Each of the 32 T cell receptor beta chains below was sequenced from the same sample in a study of blood T cell repertoires in COVID-19. This table comes from immunoSEQ multiplex PCR, and its TCRdb copy is limited to in-frame clones, with some not included. Here the sample spans more than 90,000 clones, 75% to 85% being singletons. The sequenced material came from peripheral blood. The receptors originated from a man aged 65 to 85 with acute or convalescent COVID-19.

J is TRBJ2-7 and V is TRBV11-2; TRBD1 matches at 7 bases. The V segment lost 7 bases and the J segment 3 bases; nucleotides outside the gene matches: 12. The CDR3 has 15 residues. Germline V gene sequence: CDR1 SGHAT, CDR2 FQNNGV. The CDR3 sequence: CASTPEQGTFYEQYF. CDR3 nucleotide sequence: TGTGCCAGCACTCCTGAACAGGGGACCTTCTACGAGCAGTACTTC.

This rearrangement joins TRBV5-1 to TRBJ1-1; no firm D call. V lost 4 bases, J lost 7 bases, and 14 bases lay in between. The germline CDR1 and CDR2 sequences are SGHRS and YFSETQ. The CDR3 is 13 residues long. CDR3 nucleotides: TGCGCCAGCAGCCGCGGCCCCCAACTTGAAGCTTTCTTT. The encoded protein is CASSRGPQLEAFF. The complete variable domain, with remaining parts taken from reference TRBV5-1 and TRBJ1-1, reads KAGVTQTPRYLIKTRGQQVTLSCSPISGHRSVSWYQQTPGQGLQFLFEYFSETQRNKGNFPGRFSGRQFSNSRSEMNVSTLELGDSALYLCASSRGPQLEAFFGQGTRLTVV.

The rearrangement uses TRBV6-5 and TRBJ2-1; D unclear. The germline V gene encodes CDR1 MNHEY and CDR2 SVGAGI. V shed 7 bases and J shed 5 bases, with 3 bases lying between them. The CDR3 loop spans 10 amino acids. The DNA of the CDR3 is TGTGCCAGCAATAACAATGAGCAGTTCTTC. Amino acid sequence: CASNNNEQFF.

The chain links TRBV5-1 to TRBJ1-1, with a weak D call TRBD1 (6 bases). V was pared by 5 bases and J by 4 bases, with 18 bases between. CDR3 length: 15 amino acids. Germline loops: CDR1 SGHRS, CDR2 YFSETQ. CDR3 nucleotides: TGCGCCAGCAGACCCCCCGGGACATGGGGCACTGAAGCTTTCTTT. Its translation: CASRPPGTWGTEAFF.

The chain uses TRBV5-4 and TRBJ2-5; weak D call: TRBD1 (6 bases). Germline CDR1 and CDR2: SGHNT and YYREEE (reference sequence). This CDR3 contains 17 residues. V lost 3 bases to trimming and J lost 2 bases, with 20 bases between them. As DNA, the CDR3 is TGTGCCAGCAGCTCCAAAACAACAGGGCTGGGTCAAGAGACCCAGTACTTC. Its translation: CASSSKTTGLGQETQYF.

The chain's CDR3 is CASSESRLGGGGQPQHF. For the CDR3, the DNA is TGCGCCAGCAGTGAGTCTCGTTTGGGGGGAGGCGGTCAGCCCCAGCATTTT. This chain joins TRBV10-1 and TRBJ1-5, with D tentatively TRBD1 (5 bases). Deletions cut 0 bases from V and 6 bases from J, with 18 bases between. This CDR3 region has 17 residues. Per the germline V gene, CDR1 is WNHNN and CDR2 is SYGVQD (reference sequence).

The chain has TRBV9 and TRBJ2-2; tentatively, D is TRBD1 (5 bases). The CDR3 sequence is 20 residues long. Trimming removed 4 bases from V and 2 bases from J, with 27 bases in between. CDR1 is SGDLS and CDR2 is YYNGEE in the germline V gene. The CDR3 protein is CASSNWHPGYLGNNTGELFF. The DNA for the CDR3 is TGTGCCAGCAGCAATTGGCACCCAGGGTATCTAGGAAATAACACCGGGGAGCTGTTTTTT.

The DNA for the CDR3 is TGTGCCAGTAGGCTAATGGGACTAGCTAGCAATGAGCAGTTCTTC. Translating it yields CASRLMGLASNEQFF. This chain joins TRBV19 and TRBJ2-1, with 9 nucleotides matching TRBD2. The CDR3 is made up of 15 amino acids. With V trimmed by 6 bases and J by 6 bases, 9 bases remained unmatched. The V gene's germline CDR1 is LNHDA and CDR2 SQIVND (reference sequence). Together with reference TRBV19 and TRBJ2-1, the CDR3 gives the full variable domain: DGGITQSPKYLFRKEGQNVTLSCEQNLNHDAMYWYRQDPGQGLRLIYYSQIVNDFQKGDIAEGYSVSREKKESFPLTVTSAQKNPTAFYLCASRLMGLASNEQFFGPGTRLTVL.

A few counts support this clone. The chain combines TRBV6-1 with TRBJ1-6; weak D call: TRBD1 (6 bases). CDR3 length equals 15 residues. Per germline, CDR1 MNHNS and CDR2 SASEGT. V was clipped by 2 bases and J by 11 bases, with 16 bases between them. The CDR3 is CASSERQDLSPPLHF. The CDR3 nucleotides are TGTGCCAGCAGTGAAAGACAGGATCTTAGTCCACCCCTCCACTTT.

The J gene is TRBJ2-7, the V gene TRBV5-6; D unresolved. V was pared by 4 bases and J by 3 bases, with 14 bases between. This CDR3 is 14 amino acids long. The germline CDR1 and CDR2 sequences are SGHDT and YYEEEE. The CDR3 bases are TGTGCCAGCAGCATATACCAAACAGTCTACGAGCAGTACTTC. Residues: CASSIYQTVYEQYF.

The chain is built from TRBV28 and TRBJ1-4; D remains ambiguous. The CDR3 loop spans 13 amino acids. Deletions cut 6 bases from V and 7 bases from J, with 12 bases between. Germline V gene sequence: CDR1 MDHEN, CDR2 SYDVKM. The CDR3 DNA reads TGTGCCAGCAGGACTTTTGGAATTGAAAAACTGTTTTTT. Its translation: CASRTFGIEKLFF.

V and J are TRBV27 and TRBJ2-2; TRBD2 is a possible D gene (5 bases). Germline V gene lookup returns CDR1 MNHEY and CDR2 SMNVEV (reference sequence). The germline V and J ends were trimmed by 5 bases and 5 bases, with 15 bases remaining between them. The CDR3 has 15 amino acids. CDR3 bases: TGTGCCAGCAGTCCCCGGGGAACTCCGACCGGGGAGCTGTTTTTT. This encodes CASSPRGTPTGELFF.

This clone has just one count. The V gene is TRBV14, the J gene TRBJ2-3; TRBD1 matches 10 bases. V gave up 4 bases and J gave up 5 bases; unmatched junction bases: 12. The CDR3 totals 17 residues. Germline CDR1 is SGHDN and CDR2 is FVKESK. The DNA for the CDR3 is TGTGCCAGCAGCCTACGGACAGGGGGAACGAGTGAAGATACGCAGTATTTT. It codes for CASSLRTGGTSEDTQYF.

A few counts support this clone. The J gene is TRBJ1-5, the V gene TRBV2; D uncertain. Trimming shortened V by 1 base and J by 11 bases, and 18 bases separated the two germline ends. The germline V gene has CDR1 SNHLY and CDR2 FYNNEI. This CDR3 comprises 15 residues. DNA for the CDR3: TGTGCCAGCAGTGAAGGAGAGGCGCAGCCCCGGTCCCAGCATTTT. It encodes CASSEGEAQPRSQHF.

The chain uses TRBV2 and TRBJ1-2; possible D gene TRBD1, 5 bases. Germline CDR1 reads SNHLY; CDR2 reads FYNNEI. The ends were cut back, 8 bases at V and 8 bases at J, with 27 bases in the middle. The CDR3 is 16 amino acids. CDR3 residues: CASSRTERPTQGGYTF. The CDR3 region has the DNA TGTGCCAGCTCACGGACGGAACGACCAACCCAGGGCGGCTACACCTTC. Full variable domain (outside the CDR3, taken from reference TRBV2 and TRBJ1-2): EPEVTQTPSHQVTQMGQEVILRCVPISNHLYFYWYRQILGQKVEFLVSFYNNEISEKSEIFDDQFSVERPDGSNFTLKIRSTKLEDSAMYFCASSRTERPTQGGYTFGSGTRLTVV.

V usage is TRBV28 and J usage is TRBJ1-5; no clear D gene. V lost 2 bases, J lost 7 bases, and 6 bases lay in between. The CDR3 has 12 residues. In germline, CDR1 is MDHEN, CDR2 SYDVKM. The CDR3 reads CASSLMGQPQHF. In DNA form, the CDR3 reads TGTGCCAGCAGTTTAATGGGCCAGCCCCAGCATTTT.

This chain links TRBV12-5 with TRBJ2-3, with D perhaps TRBD2 (7 bases). V lost 7 bases and J lost 2, with 10 bases in between. Germline V lookup: CDR1 LGHNT, CDR2 FRNRAP. This CDR3 comprises 13 residues. The CDR3 is CASEGGTTDTQYF. The DNA for the CDR3 is TGTGCTAGTGAGGGGGGGACCACAGATACGCAGTATTTT.

This clone appeared a few times. A read error may account for a junction end that differs from germline. This CDR3 reads CASGASLHELF. The CDR3 nucleotides are TGTGCCAGCGGGGCTTCTCTGCACGAACTATTC. V is TRBV6-5 and J is TRBJ1-2, with D maybe TRBD1 (5 bases). Per germline, CDR1 MNHEY and CDR2 SVGAGI. This CDR3 region has 11 residues.

The chain links TRBV10-3 to TRBJ1-1; D perhaps matches TRBD1 (6 bases). Looked up from germline, CDR1 is ENHRY and CDR2 is SYGVKD. CDR3 length: 15 residues. V gave up 2 bases and J gave up 5 bases, with 15 bases separating them. The CDR3: CAISEPARGKTEAFF. CDR3 in DNA: TGTGCCATCAGTGAGCCGGCTAGGGGGAAGACTGAAGCTTTCTTT.

The rearrangement links TRBV10-3 to TRBJ1-1; tentatively, D is TRBD1 (5 bases). This CDR3 is 15 amino acids long. Germline assignment: CDR1 ENHRY and CDR2 SYGVKD. Trimming pared 2 bases from V and 6 bases from J, leaving 16 bases between. This CDR3 reads CAISEGRAGIAEAFF. CDR3 nucleotide sequence: TGTGCCATCAGTGAGGGCAGGGCAGGGATCGCTGAAGCTTTCTTT.

This chain connects TRBV5-1 to TRBJ2-7; 7 bases fit TRBD1. This CDR3 region has 15 residues. Per the germline V gene, CDR1 is SGHRS and CDR2 is YFSETQ. The ends lost 6 bases at V and 0 bases at J; junction bases unmatched: 9. CDR3 region: CASNAEAGGSYEQYF. The CDR3 region has the DNA TGCGCCAGCAACGCGGAGGCAGGGGGCTCCTACGAGCAGTACTTC.

V usage is TRBV10-3 and J usage is TRBJ1-2; a possible D gene is TRBD1 (6 bases). The length of the CDR3 is 13 residues. Germline V CDR1 and CDR2: ENHRY, SYGVKD. V lost 7 bases and J 7 bases, leaving 16 bases between the germline ends. The CDR3 reads CAITPRGASGYTF. CDR3 nucleotide sequence: TGTGCCATCACCCCGCGGGGGGCCAGTGGCTACACCTTC.

The chain links TRBV6-5 to TRBJ1-5; tentatively, D is TRBD1 (5 bases). There are 13 residues in the CDR3. The germline V gene has CDR1 MNHEY and CDR2 SVGAGI. V lost 2 bases and J lost 7, with 9 bases in between. CDR3 DNA: TGTGCCAGCAGTTACGGGGGGGGACAGCCCCAGCATTTT. Residues: CASSYGGGQPQHF.

V and J are TRBV6-5 and TRBJ2-7; 7 nucleotides match TRBD1. Germline CDR1 MNHEY, CDR2 SVGAGI. V dropped 7 bases and J dropped 4; count of bases not matched to a gene: 7. The CDR3 totals 13 residues. The CDR3 loop is CASTMTGPYEQYF. CDR3 DNA: TGTGCCAGCACAATGACAGGGCCTTACGAGCAGTACTTC.

This rearrangement joins TRBV5-1 to TRBJ2-5; 7 positions agree with TRBD1. Germline V gives CDR1 SGHRS, CDR2 YFSETQ. CDR3 size: 15 residues. V was pared by 4 bases and J by 2 bases, with 8 bases of the junction left unmatched. This chain's CDR3 is CASSHPGQLQETQYF. The CDR3 bases are TGCGCCAGCAGCCATCCGGGACAGCTACAAGAGACCCAGTACTTC.

This sequence joins TRBV5-1 and TRBJ2-7; D is possibly TRBD2 (5 bases). V was cut by 0 bases and J by 2 bases, with 12 bases left in between. Looked up from germline, CDR1 is SGHRS and CDR2 is YFSETQ. This CDR3 is 15 amino acids long. The CDR3 loop reads CASSLDRLYPYEQYF. CDR3 coding DNA: TGCGCCAGCAGCTTGGACAGACTATATCCCTACGAGCAGTACTTC.

This CDR3 reads CASSLASGASTDTQYF. For the CDR3, the DNA is TGCGCCAGCAGCTTGGCCAGCGGGGCTAGCACAGATACGCAGTATTTT. The rearrangement joins TRBV5-1 to TRBJ2-3, with 7 positions matching TRBD2. CDR3 length: 16 amino acids. Losses at the gene ends were 0 bases for V and 0 bases for J; bases not matched to a gene: 4. Germline CDR1 reads SGHRS; CDR2 reads YFSETQ.

CDR3: CASSLTRTYGYTF. CDR3 nucleotides: TGTGCCAGCAGCTTGACTCGAACCTATGGCTACACCTTC. V usage is TRBV12-3 or TRBV12-4 and J usage is TRBJ1-2; D is ambiguous. The V gene lost 6 bases and the J gene lost 4 bases, with 12 bases spanning the gap. The CDR3 length is 13 residues.

The chain employs TRBV12-3 or TRBV12-4 and TRBJ1-5, with a possible D match to TRBD1 (6 bases). Trimming cost V 3 bases and J 6 bases, with 9 bases left between them. CDR3 size: 13 residues. This CDR3 is CASSLGHPQPQHF. CDR3 sequence (DNA): TGTGCCAGCAGTTTGGGACACCCTCAGCCCCAGCATTTT.

The chain is built from TRBV5-5 and TRBJ2-1; a possible D gene is TRBD2 (6 bases). CDR1 and CDR2 from the germline V gene are SGHKS and YYEKEE (reference sequence). Trimming pared 1 base from V and 7 bases from J, leaving 15 bases between. The CDR3 spans 15 residues. In DNA, the CDR3 is TGTGCCAGCAGCTTGAGCCGGGAGATGGGGAATGAGCAGTTCTTC. As protein: CASSLSREMGNEQFF.

The CDR3 loop is CASRGTGNQPQHF. DNA of the CDR3: TGTGCCAGCAGGGGGACAGGGAATCAGCCCCAGCATTTT. V usage is TRBV12-3 or TRBV12-4 and J usage is TRBJ1-5, with 9 bases identical to TRBD1. The trim removed 6 bases at V and 4 bases at J, leaving 1 base unmatched. The CDR3 is made up of 13 amino acids.

V usage is TRBV27 and J usage is TRBJ1-1; possible D gene TRBD1, 5 bases. Germline CDR1 and CDR2: MNHEY and SMNVEV (reference sequence). Trimming cost V 3 bases and J 6 bases, with 11 bases left between them. The CDR3 consists of 13 residues. The CDR3: CASSFAGIAEAFF. CDR3 DNA sequence: TGTGCCAGCAGTTTTGCAGGGATAGCTGAAGCTTTCTTT.